Listed below are T cell receptor beta chains from one sample, sequenced in a study of blood T cell repertoires in COVID-19. Using immunoSEQ multiplex PCR, the repertoire was profiled, and TCRdb retains in-frame clones only, with some absent. Here the sample spans approximately 180,000 clones, around four fifths being singletons. Input material: PBMCs or T cells enriched from blood (not recorded which). These receptors all stem from a woman aged 50 to 60 who had recovered from COVID-19. The CDR3 runs from the conserved cysteine through the conserved F or W. The D gene is left open where the match is weak. Expanded clones get a size class; other rows say once, few or many, or leave the size out.

CDR3 DNA | CDR3 protein | J gene | clone size | V gene | D gene
TGTGCCAGCAGTTTAATGGGGAGGGGAGCGAACACCGGGGAGCTGTTTTTT | CASSLMGRGANTGELFF | TRBJ2-2 | NA | TRBV28 | TRBD2
TGTGCCAGCTCACCACCGGGACAAGGGTTTGGAGAGCAGTACTTC | CASSPPGQGFGEQYF | TRBJ2-7 | NA | TRBV18 | NA
TGCGCCAGCAGCCTCCAGACCCGGGACTTTAACTATGGCTACACCTTC | CASSLQTRDFNYGYTF | TRBJ1-2 | NA | TRBV4-1 | NA
TGCAGCGGCTGGCGGGGGGCCATCACAGATACGCAGTATTTT | CSGWRGAITDTQYF | TRBJ2-3 | NA | TRBV29-1 | TRBD2
TGTGCCAGCAGTGAACTCGGGGGGGTGAATGAGCAGTTCTTC | CASSELGGVNEQFF | TRBJ2-1 | few | TRBV2 | TRBD2
TGCGCCAGCAGCTTGGCGGGGAGTAGCAATCAGCCCCAGCATTTT | CASSLAGSSNQPQHF | TRBJ1-5 | NA | TRBV5-1 | NA
TGTGCCAGCAGTTTAGGGGACAGAAATCAAGAGACCCAGTACTTC | CASSLGDRNQETQYF | TRBJ2-5 | few | TRBV28 | TRBD1
TGTGCCAGCAGCTTTTTGACGACGGGACAGAAGGGCGGCTACACCTTC | CASSFLTTGQKGGYTF | TRBJ1-2 | few | TRBV7-8 | TRBD1
TGTGCCAGCTCCCCTACGGCGGGGAGGGCCCGCACCGGGGAGCTGTTTTTT | CASSPTAGRARTGELFF | TRBJ2-2 | NA | TRBV9 | TRBD2
TGTGCCAGCAGTTGGGGCAGGAACACTGAAGCTTTCTTT | CASSWGRNTEAFF | TRBJ1-1 | NA | TRBV28 | NA
TGCGCCAGCAGCCACGCCGCGGACATAGCGAACACCGGGGAGCTGTTTTTT | CASSHAADIANTGELFF | TRBJ2-2 | NA | TRBV4-1 | NA
TGTGCCAGCGGACAGGAGGGGACGACCCCCTACGAGCAGTACTTC | CASGQEGTTPYEQYF | TRBJ2-7 | NA | TRBV6-5 | NA
TGTGCCAGCAGCAGCACCCTTAGCGGAGCCTCCACCTACGAGCAGTACTTC | CASSSTLSGASTYEQYF | TRBJ2-7 | many | TRBV13 | NA
TGCGCCAGCCGTGGACTAGCGGACTCCTACGAGCAGTACTTC | CASRGLADSYEQYF | TRBJ2-7 | NA | TRBV10-2 | TRBD2
TGTGCCAGCAGTTCACCGGGACAGGATTACGAGCAGTACTTC | CASSSPGQDYEQYF | TRBJ2-7 | NA | TRBV28 | TRBD1
TGCGCCAGCAGCCTGGGACTAGCGGGTTACAATGAGCAGTTCTTC | CASSLGLAGYNEQFF | TRBJ2-1 | NA | TRBV5-1 | TRBD2
TGTGCCAGCAGTTTTCGAGCGAGCACAGATACGCAGTATTTT | CASSFRASTDTQYF | TRBJ2-3 | NA | TRBV28 | NA